The subject of this entry is one T cell receptor (beta chain). The antigen remains undetermined. This specimen belongs to a study of OX40 agonist ivuxolimab in advanced cancers. Whole-study results and caveats: Antigen specificity was not determined for the expanded peripheral T cells. CD4+ T cells averaged fewer expanded clones than CD8+ T cells. CD4+ and CD8+ T cells in blood underwent clonal expansion by week 6 at 0.1 to 3.0 mg/kg.

This table comes from immunoSEQ multiplex PCR, and its TCRdb copy is limited to in-frame clones, with some not included. Of about 150,000 clones listed, roughly 92% were seen once; the top ten hold under 0.4%. CDR1 is SGHTA and CDR2 is FQGNSA in the germline V gene. CDR3 length: 14 amino acids. Unmatched junction bases numbered 5, after V lost 2 bases and J lost 5 bases. V is TRBV7-2 and J is TRBJ1-1; TRBD1 agrees at 7 bases. This sequence originates from an adult with an advanced solid tumor such as melanoma, head and neck, liver or kidney cancer. Material: CD4+ or CD8+ T cells sorted from blood, obtained in a trial of the OX40 agonist ivuxolimab. In DNA form, the CDR3 reads TGTGCCAGCAGCTTACGACAGGGAGGGACTGAAGCTTTCTTT. It yields the protein CASSLRQGGTEAFF.